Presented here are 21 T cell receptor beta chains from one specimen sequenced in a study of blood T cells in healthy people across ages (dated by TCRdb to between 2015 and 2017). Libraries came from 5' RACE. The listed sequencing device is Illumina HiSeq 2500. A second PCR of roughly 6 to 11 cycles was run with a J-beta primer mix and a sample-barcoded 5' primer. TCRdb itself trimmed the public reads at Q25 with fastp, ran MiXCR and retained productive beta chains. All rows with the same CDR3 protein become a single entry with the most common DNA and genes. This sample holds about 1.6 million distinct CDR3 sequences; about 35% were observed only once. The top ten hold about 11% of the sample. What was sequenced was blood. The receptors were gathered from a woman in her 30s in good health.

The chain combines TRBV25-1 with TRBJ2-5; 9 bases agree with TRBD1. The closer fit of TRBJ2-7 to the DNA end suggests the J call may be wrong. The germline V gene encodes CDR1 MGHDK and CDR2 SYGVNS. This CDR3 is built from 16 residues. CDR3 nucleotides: TGTGCCAGCAGTGGGGCGGCCGGGACAGGGTGTATCGAGCAGTACTTC. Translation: CASSGAAGTGCIEQYF.

The CDR3 DNA reads as TGTGCCAGCACCCTCCTAAGCAGGGGGCGGGGTGGCTACACCTTC. Translation: CASTLLSRGRGGYTF. The chain employs TRBV5-6 and TRBJ1-2, with 8 bases aligning to TRBD1. The CDR3 is 15 amino acids. V shed 6 bases and J 7 bases; nucleotides not matched to a gene: 14. Germline V gene sequence: CDR1 SGHDT, CDR2 YYEEEE.

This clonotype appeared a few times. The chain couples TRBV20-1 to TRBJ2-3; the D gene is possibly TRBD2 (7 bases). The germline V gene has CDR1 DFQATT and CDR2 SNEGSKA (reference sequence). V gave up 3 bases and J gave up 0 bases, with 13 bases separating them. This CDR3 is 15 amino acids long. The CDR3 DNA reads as TGCAGTGCTAGGAGGGGGACTACCAGCACAGATACGCAGTATTTT. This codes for CSARRGTTSTDTQYF.

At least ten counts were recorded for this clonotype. DNA for the CDR3: TGTGCCAGCAGACCACAAGGACTAGCTGCAGATACGCAGTATTTT. As protein: CASRPQGLAADTQYF. This chain links TRBV6-6 with TRBJ2-3; 8 bases align to TRBD2. The V and J ends lost 6 bases and 4 bases, in that order; junction bases with no gene match: 9. This CDR3 contains 15 residues. The germline V gene encodes CDR1 MNHNY and CDR2 SVGAGI (reference sequence).

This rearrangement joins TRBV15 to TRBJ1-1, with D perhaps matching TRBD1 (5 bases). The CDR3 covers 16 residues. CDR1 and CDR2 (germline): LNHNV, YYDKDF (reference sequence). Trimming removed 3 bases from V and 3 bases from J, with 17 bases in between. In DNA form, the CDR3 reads TGTGCCACCAGCAGGGTTCCTGGGGCAAGGGACACTGAAGCTTTCTTT. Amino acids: CATSRVPGARDTEAFF.

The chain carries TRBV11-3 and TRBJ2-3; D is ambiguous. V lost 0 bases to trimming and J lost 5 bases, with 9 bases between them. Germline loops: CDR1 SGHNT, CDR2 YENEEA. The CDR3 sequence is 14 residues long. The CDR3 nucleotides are TGTGCCAGCAGCTTAGATGGTTGGAGAGATACGCAGTATTTT. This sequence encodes CASSLDGWRDTQYF.

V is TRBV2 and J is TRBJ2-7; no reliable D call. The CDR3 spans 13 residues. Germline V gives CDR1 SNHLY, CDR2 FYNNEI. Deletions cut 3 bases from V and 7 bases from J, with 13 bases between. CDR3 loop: CASSESRPGEQYF. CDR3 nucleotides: TGTGCCAGCAGTGAGTCTCGGCCTGGGGAGCAGTACTTC.

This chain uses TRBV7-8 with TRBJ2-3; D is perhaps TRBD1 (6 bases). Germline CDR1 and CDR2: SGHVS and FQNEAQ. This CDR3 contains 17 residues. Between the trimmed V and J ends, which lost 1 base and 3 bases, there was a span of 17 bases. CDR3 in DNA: TGTGCCAGCAGCTTAGGATTAAGAAGACAGGTAACAGATACGCAGTATTTT. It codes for CASSLGLRRQVTDTQYF.

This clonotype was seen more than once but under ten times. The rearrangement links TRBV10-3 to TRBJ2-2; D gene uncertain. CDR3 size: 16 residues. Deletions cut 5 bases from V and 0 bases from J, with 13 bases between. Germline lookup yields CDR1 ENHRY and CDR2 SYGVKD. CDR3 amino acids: CAISRVGPSNTGELFF. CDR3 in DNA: TGTGCCATCAGTAGAGTGGGCCCTTCGAACACCGGGGAGCTGTTTTTT.

CDR3 residues: CSGGVDYEQYF. DNA of the CDR3: TGCAGTGGTGGGGTAGACTACGAGCAGTACTTC. V usage is TRBV20-1 and J usage is TRBJ2-7, with unresolved D. Germline V CDR1 and CDR2: DFQATT, SNEGSKA (reference sequence). Trimming removed 7 bases from V and 3 bases from J, with 10 bases in between. This CDR3 comprises 11 residues.

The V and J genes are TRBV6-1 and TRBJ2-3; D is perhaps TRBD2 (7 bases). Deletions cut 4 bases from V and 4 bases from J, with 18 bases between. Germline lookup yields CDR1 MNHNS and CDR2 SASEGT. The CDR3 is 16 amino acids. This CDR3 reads CASSGGEGGLSDTQYF. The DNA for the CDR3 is TGTGCCAGCAGTGGAGGGGAGGGGGGGCTTTCAGATACGCAGTATTTT.

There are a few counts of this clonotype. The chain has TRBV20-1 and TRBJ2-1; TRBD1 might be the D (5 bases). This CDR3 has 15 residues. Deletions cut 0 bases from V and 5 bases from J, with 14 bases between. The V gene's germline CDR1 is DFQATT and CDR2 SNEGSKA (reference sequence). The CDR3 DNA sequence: TGCAGTGCTAGAGAACACGGTGGGGCCGACAATGAGCAGTTCTTC. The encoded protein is CSAREHGGADNEQFF.

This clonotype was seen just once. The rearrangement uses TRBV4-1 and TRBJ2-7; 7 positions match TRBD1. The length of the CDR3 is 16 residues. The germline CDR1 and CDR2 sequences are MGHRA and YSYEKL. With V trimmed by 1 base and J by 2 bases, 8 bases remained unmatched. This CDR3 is CASSQVGGPGTYEQYF. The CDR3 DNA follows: TGCGCCAGCAGCCAAGTAGGGGGCCCGGGCACCTACGAGCAGTACTTC.

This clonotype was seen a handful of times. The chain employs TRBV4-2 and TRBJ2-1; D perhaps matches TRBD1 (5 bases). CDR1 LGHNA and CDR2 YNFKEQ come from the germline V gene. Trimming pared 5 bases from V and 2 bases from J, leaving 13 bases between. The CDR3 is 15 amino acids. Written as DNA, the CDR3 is TGTGCCAGCAGCGAGACAGCCAGGACCTACAATGAGCAGTTCTTC. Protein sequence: CASSETARTYNEQFF.

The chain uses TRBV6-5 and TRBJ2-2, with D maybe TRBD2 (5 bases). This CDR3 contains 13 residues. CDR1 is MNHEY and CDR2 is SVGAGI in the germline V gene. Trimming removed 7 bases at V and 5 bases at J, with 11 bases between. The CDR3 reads CASNLGGTGELFF. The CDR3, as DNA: TGTGCCAGCAATCTAGGAGGTACCGGGGAGCTGTTTTTT.

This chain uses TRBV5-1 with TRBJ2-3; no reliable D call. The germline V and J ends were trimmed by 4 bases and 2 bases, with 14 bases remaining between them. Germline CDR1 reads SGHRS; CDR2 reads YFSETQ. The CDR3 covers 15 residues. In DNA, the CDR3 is TGCGCCAGCAGCCCGGACGACCAAATCACAGATACGCAGTATTTT. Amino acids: CASSPDDQITDTQYF.

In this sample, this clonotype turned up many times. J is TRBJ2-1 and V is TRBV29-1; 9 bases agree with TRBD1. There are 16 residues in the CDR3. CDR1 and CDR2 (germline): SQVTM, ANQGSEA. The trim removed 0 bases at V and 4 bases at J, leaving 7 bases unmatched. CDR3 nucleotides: TGCAGCGTTGAAGATCCCGGGACAGGGACTTACAATGAGCAGTTCTTC. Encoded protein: CSVEDPGTGTYNEQFF.

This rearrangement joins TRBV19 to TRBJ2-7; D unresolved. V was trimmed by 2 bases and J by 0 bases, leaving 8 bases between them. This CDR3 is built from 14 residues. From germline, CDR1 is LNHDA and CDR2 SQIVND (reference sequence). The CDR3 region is CASSISHSSYEQYF. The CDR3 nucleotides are TGTGCCAGTAGTATAAGTCACAGCTCCTACGAGCAGTACTTC.

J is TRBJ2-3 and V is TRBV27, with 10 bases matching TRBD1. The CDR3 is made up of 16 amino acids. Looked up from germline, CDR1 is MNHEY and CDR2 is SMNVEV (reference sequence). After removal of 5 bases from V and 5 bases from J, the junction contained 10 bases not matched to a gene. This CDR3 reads CASSPMTGGEIDTQYF. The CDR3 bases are TGTGCCAGCAGTCCGATGACAGGGGGCGAGATAGATACGCAGTATTTT.

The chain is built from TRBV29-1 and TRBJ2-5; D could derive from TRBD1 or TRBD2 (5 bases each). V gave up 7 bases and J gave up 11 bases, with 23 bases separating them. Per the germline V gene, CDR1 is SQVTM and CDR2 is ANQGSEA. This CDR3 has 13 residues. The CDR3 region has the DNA TGCAGCGCCCGGGGCTCGCGTTTAAGAGAGCAGTACTTC. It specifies CSARGSRLREQYF. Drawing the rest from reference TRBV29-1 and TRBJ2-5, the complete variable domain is SAVISQKPSRDICQRGTSLTIQCQVDSQVTMMFWYRQQPGQSLTLIATANQGSEATYESGFVIDKFPISRPNLTFSTLTVSNMSPEDSSIYLCSARGSRLREQYFGPGTRLLVL.

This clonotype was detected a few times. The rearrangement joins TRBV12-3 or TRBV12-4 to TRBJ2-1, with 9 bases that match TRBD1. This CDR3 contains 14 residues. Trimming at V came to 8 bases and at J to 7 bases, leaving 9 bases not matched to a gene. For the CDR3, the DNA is TGTGCCAGCGCCTCCCGGACAGGGGTTAATGAGCAGTTCTTC. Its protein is CASASRTGVNEQFF.